The clone carrying this T cell receptor beta chain was recorded once. Its specificity is not known. The junction shows a germline mismatch at one end, possibly a read error. The sample belongs to a study of blood T cells in healthy people across ages. This CDR3 is 14 amino acids long. Germline V gene lookup returns CDR1 MGHRA and CDR2 YSYEKL. The study's findings and limits: Whereas aged donors had fewer naive CD4+ cells, long-lived donors had more of them and higher diversity.

Combining a sample-barcoded 5' primer with a J-beta primer mix, a second PCR ran for about 6 to 11 cycles. Researchers report that a template-switch adaptor with 12 random nucleotides tagged each cDNA molecule. TCRdb redid the calling of the 5' RACE reads with MiXCR, one entry per CDR3 protein. This sample has some 900,000 distinct CDR3 sequences, with about 48% found just once. The rearrangement links TRBV4-1 to TRBJ1-2; tentatively, D is TRBD1 (5 bases). The sample was blood. The sequence came from a man between 25 and 39 years old in good health. The CDR3, as DNA: TGCACCAGCAGCCAAGTACAGGTTAACTATGGCTACACCTTC. Translating gives CTSSQVQVNYGYTF.